Sequencing of this T cell receptor (beta chain) was carried out in a study of T cell responses to AZD1222 COVID-19 vaccine. Profiled with immunoSEQ multiplex PCR; TCRdb holds only in-frame clones, not every one. The sample holds approximately 130,000 clones, approximately 85% seen once. The clonotype originates from an adult who received the AZD1222 COVID-19 vaccine. Sample: peripheral blood, taken 28 days after the second AZD1222 dose.

DNA for the CDR3: TGTGCCAGCAGTTCCCAGACAGGGCCTAATGAAAAACTGTTTTTT. Its protein product is CASSSQTGPNEKLFF. J is TRBJ1-4 and V is TRBV28, with 7 bases that match TRBD1. The CDR3 is 15 residues long. Per the germline V gene, CDR1 is MDHEN and CDR2 is SYDVKM. V lost 4 bases, J lost 3 bases, and 5 bases stayed unmatched.